This entry lists 16 T cell receptor beta chains sequenced from one sample in a study of T-cell memory formation after mild COVID-19. Each CDR3 protein gets one entry after TCRdb re-called the 5' RACE reads with MiXCR. Of 550,000 to 700,000 distinct CDR3 sequences in the sample, roughly 17% were seen once. Sequenced sample: PBMCs or a T cell subset sorted from them (not recorded which). These receptors were collected from an adult woman who had mild COVID-19 (a few samples of this study predate the infection). Cell type and time point are not known.

The chain has TRBV7-8 and TRBJ2-3; a weak D match, TRBD2 (6 bases). V was cut by 5 bases and J by 3 bases, with 18 bases left in between. There are 16 residues in the CDR3. Per germline, CDR1 SGHVS and CDR2 FQNEAQ. The CDR3 DNA reads TGTGCCAGCAGCCAATGGGTCCGCGGGGAGACAGATACGCAGTATTTT. This translates into CASSQWVRGETDTQYF.

This clonotype has just a few counts. The V gene is TRBV7-2, the J gene TRBJ2-5; D is undetermined. V lost 3 bases and J lost 0, with 8 bases in between. This CDR3 region has 14 residues. The germline V gene encodes CDR1 SGHTA and CDR2 FQGNSA. In DNA form, the CDR3 reads TGTGCCAGCAGCTTGGCCTTGGACCAAGAGACCCAGTACTTC. Protein product: CASSLALDQETQYF.

This clonotype has more than one count but fewer than ten. V and J are TRBV12-3 or TRBV12-4 and TRBJ2-3; the D is unclear. V lost 3 bases to trimming and J lost 2 bases, with 12 bases between them. The CDR3 sequence is 15 residues long. The chain's CDR3 is CASSFIRELTDTQYF. Here the CDR3 DNA reads TGTGCCAGCAGTTTTATTAGGGAACTCACAGATACGCAGTATTTT.

The V gene is TRBV6-5, the J gene TRBJ2-1, with 10 bases that match TRBD1. The J segment lost 3 bases and the V segment lost 6 bases, leaving 8 bases of the junction unmatched. The CDR3 totals 16 residues. In germline, CDR1 is MNHEY, CDR2 SVGAGI. CDR3 sequence: CASRSPRTGGYNEQFF. CDR3 nucleotides: TGTGCCAGCAGGTCCCCGAGGACAGGGGGCTACAATGAGCAGTTCTTC.

This clonotype appeared many times. A junction end diverges from the germline sequence, so it may reflect a read error. V usage is TRBV4-2 and J usage is TRBJ2-2; D remains unclear. The germline CDR1 and CDR2 sequences are LGHNA and YNFKEQ. This CDR3 comprises 14 residues. The CDR3 loop reads CASRHSPNTGELFF. CDR3 sequence (DNA): TGTGCCAGCCGCCACTCCCCGAACACCGGGGAGCTGTTTTTT.

Only a few counts were recorded for this clonotype. The chain links TRBV12-3 or TRBV12-4 to TRBJ1-1; TRBD1 aligns across 7 bases. This CDR3 comprises 14 residues. J was trimmed by 5 bases and V by 6 bases; bases with no gene match: 9. For the CDR3, the DNA is TGTGCCAGCAGGGAAACAGGGGTCGGAACTGAAGCTTTCTTT. It codes for CASRETGVGTEAFF.

This clonotype was recorded a few times. V usage is TRBV20-1 and J usage is TRBJ1-2; D is perhaps TRBD1 (6 bases). CDR3 length: 14 amino acids. The V gene lost 3 bases and the J gene lost 5 bases, with 16 bases spanning the gap. The V gene's germline CDR1 is DFQATT and CDR2 SNEGSKA (reference sequence). The chain's CDR3 is CSASTGSPQYGYTF. The CDR3 bases are TGCAGTGCTAGTACAGGGTCGCCCCAATATGGCTACACCTTC.

The chain combines TRBV4-1 with TRBJ2-7; possible D gene TRBD1, 6 bases. Germline-derived CDR1 and CDR2 are MGHRA and YSYEKL. The CDR3 is 15 amino acids. Deletions cut 3 bases from V and 2 bases from J, with 14 bases between. The CDR3 reads CASSQAPDRTYEQYF. As DNA, the CDR3 is TGCGCCAGCAGCCAGGCCCCAGACAGGACCTACGAGCAGTACTTC.

The chain is built from TRBV10-3 and TRBJ2-3, with 9 nucleotides matching TRBD1. CDR3 length: 15 residues. Germline CDR1 is ENHRY and CDR2 is SYGVKD. Trimming cost V 5 bases and J 4 bases; bases outside gene matches: 7. CDR3 loop: CAISLTGGRADTQYF. DNA for the CDR3: TGTGCCATCAGTTTGACAGGGGGTAGGGCAGATACGCAGTATTTT.

Written as DNA, the CDR3 is TGCAGTGCTAGACGGGACGTCTATAATTCACCCCTCCACTTT. This sequence encodes CSARRDVYNSPLHF. The chain is built from TRBV20-1 and TRBJ1-6; D might be TRBD1 (5 bases). CDR1 and CDR2 from the germline V gene are DFQATT and SNEGSKA (reference sequence). The CDR3 loop spans 14 amino acids. The V gene lost 2 bases and the J gene lost 3 bases, with 8 bases spanning the gap.

This sequence joins TRBV3-1 and TRBJ2-7; D uncertain. The germline V and J ends were trimmed by 0 bases and 3 bases, with 6 bases remaining between them. The CDR3 has 13 amino acids. The germline V gene encodes CDR1 LGHDT and CDR2 YNNKEL (reference sequence). The chain's CDR3 is CASSQDKYYEQYF. CDR3 nucleotide sequence: TGTGCCAGCAGCCAAGATAAATACTACGAGCAGTACTTC.

The CDR3 reads CASSVATAGGNEQFF. The CDR3 bases are TGTGCCAGCAGCGTAGCTACTGCGGGGGGAAATGAGCAGTTCTTC. The rearrangement joins TRBV9 to TRBJ2-1; 8 positions agree with TRBD2. Germline values: CDR1 SGDLS, CDR2 YYNGEE. The V gene end was trimmed by 0 bases and the J gene end by 7 bases; junction bases not matched to a gene: 6. This CDR3 comprises 15 residues.

This rearrangement joins TRBV5-4 to TRBJ2-5; 7 bases line up with TRBD2. V gave up 4 bases and J gave up 5 bases; unmatched junction bases: 8. CDR1 and CDR2 from the germline V gene are SGHNT and YYREEE (reference sequence). The CDR3 extends over 14 amino acids. CDR3 region: CASSAPGGVETQYF. CDR3 coding DNA: TGTGCCAGCAGCGCCCCGGGGGGTGTGGAGACCCAGTACTTC. The variable domain in full, with the rest retrieved from reference TRBV5-4 and TRBJ2-5, is ETGVTQSPTHLIKTRGQQVTLRCSSQSGHNTVSWYQQALGQGPQFIFQYYREEENGRGNFPPRFSGLQFPNYSSELNVNALELDDSALYLCASSAPGGVETQYFGPGTRLLVL.

This clonotype has only a few counts. This chain uses TRBV3-1 with TRBJ2-3; D is possibly TRBD1 or TRBD2 (6 bases each). V lost 2 bases to trimming and J lost 5 bases, with 14 bases between them. The germline CDR1 and CDR2 sequences are LGHDT and YNNKEL (reference sequence). The CDR3 is made up of 15 amino acids. CDR3: CASSQLSGARDTQYF. CDR3 coding DNA: TGTGCCAGCAGCCAACTTTCGGGGGCGAGAGATACGCAGTATTTT.

The rearrangement links TRBV12-3 or TRBV12-4 to TRBJ1-4, with 9 bases that match TRBD1. This CDR3 is built from 14 residues. J was trimmed by 5 bases and V by 6 bases; bases with no gene match: 4. The chain's CDR3 is CASRPGQGNEKLFF. Written as DNA, the CDR3 is TGTGCCAGCAGGCCGGGACAGGGAAATGAAAAACTGTTTTTT.

This clonotype was observed many times. The rearrangement joins TRBV11-2 to TRBJ2-5, with a weak D call TRBD2 (5 bases). The CDR3 extends over 13 amino acids. V dropped 0 bases and J dropped 5 bases, with 7 bases sitting between them. CDR1 and CDR2 from the germline V gene are SGHAT and FQNNGV. This CDR3 is CASSLDWEETQYF. Written as DNA, the CDR3 is TGTGCCAGCAGCTTAGACTGGGAGGAGACCCAGTACTTC.